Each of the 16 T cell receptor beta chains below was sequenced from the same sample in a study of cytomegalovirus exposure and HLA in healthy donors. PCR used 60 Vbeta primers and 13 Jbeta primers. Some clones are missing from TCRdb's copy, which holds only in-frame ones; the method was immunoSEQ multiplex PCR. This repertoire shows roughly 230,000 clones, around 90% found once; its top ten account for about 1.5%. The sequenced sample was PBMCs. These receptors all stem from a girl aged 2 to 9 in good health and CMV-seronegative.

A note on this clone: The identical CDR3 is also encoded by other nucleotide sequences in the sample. CDR3 sequence: CASSYATGSPYGYTF. DNA of the CDR3: TGTGCCAGCAGTTACGCCACAGGGAGCCCCTATGGCTACACCTTC. This sequence joins TRBV6-5 and TRBJ1-2; tentative D call: TRBD1 (6 bases). The V gene's germline CDR1 is MNHEY and CDR2 SVGAGI. The CDR3 has 15 amino acids. V was shortened by 2 bases and J by 4 bases, with 14 bases between the two germline ends.

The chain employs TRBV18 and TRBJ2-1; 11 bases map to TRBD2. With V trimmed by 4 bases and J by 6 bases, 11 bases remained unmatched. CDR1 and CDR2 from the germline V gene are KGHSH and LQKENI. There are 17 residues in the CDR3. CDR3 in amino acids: CASSLSTGLAATNEQFF. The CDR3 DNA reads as TGTGCCAGCTCACTATCAACGGGACTAGCGGCTACCAATGAGCAGTTCTTC. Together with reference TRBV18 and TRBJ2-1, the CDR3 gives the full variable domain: NAGVMQNPRHLVRRRGQEARLRCSPMKGHSHVYWYRQLPEEGLKFMVYLQKENIIDESGMPKERFSAEFPKEGPSILRIQQVVRGDSAAYFCASSLSTGLAATNEQFFGPGTRLTVL.

This CDR3 is CASSQVGGGRAKGTLDTQYF. Here the CDR3 DNA reads TGTGCCAGCAGCCAAGTGGGTGGCGGGAGGGCTAAGGGCACCCTAGATACGCAGTATTTT. V usage is TRBV4-2 and J usage is TRBJ2-3, with 9 bases aligning to TRBD2. The CDR3 is made up of 20 amino acids. V was pared by 1 base and J by 5 bases, with 19 bases of the junction left unmatched. Germline V gene sequence: CDR1 LGHNA, CDR2 YNFKEQ.

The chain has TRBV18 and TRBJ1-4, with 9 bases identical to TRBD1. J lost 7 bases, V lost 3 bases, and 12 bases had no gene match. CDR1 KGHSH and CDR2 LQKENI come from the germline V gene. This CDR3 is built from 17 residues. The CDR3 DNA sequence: TGTGCCAGCTCACCCGTTCCACAGGGGGCGGGTAGTGAAAAACTGTTTTTT. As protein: CASSPVPQGAGSEKLFF.

CDR3 protein: CASSMDRAIGAFF. CDR3 bases: TGTGCCAGCAGCATGGACAGGGCGATTGGAGCTTTCTTT. This rearrangement joins TRBV7-2 to TRBJ1-1; 8 nucleotides match TRBD1. Germline V CDR1 and CDR2: SGHTA, FQGNSA. The length of the CDR3 is 13 residues. The ends lost 5 bases at V and 10 bases at J; junction bases unmatched: 9.

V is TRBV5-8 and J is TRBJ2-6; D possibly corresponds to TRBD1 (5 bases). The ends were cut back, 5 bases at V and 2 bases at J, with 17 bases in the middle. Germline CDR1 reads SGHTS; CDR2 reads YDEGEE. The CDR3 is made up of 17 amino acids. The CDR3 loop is CASSPSPLGPGANVLTF. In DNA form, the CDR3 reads TGTGCCAGCAGTCCAAGCCCTTTGGGGCCTGGGGCCAACGTCCTGACTTTC. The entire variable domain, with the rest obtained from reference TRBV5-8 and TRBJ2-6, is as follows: EAGVTQSPTHLIKTRGQQATLRCSPISGHTSVYWYQQALGLGLQFLLWYDEGEERNRGNFPPRFSGRQFPNYSSELNVNALELEDSALYLCASSPSPLGPGANVLTFGAGSRLTVL.

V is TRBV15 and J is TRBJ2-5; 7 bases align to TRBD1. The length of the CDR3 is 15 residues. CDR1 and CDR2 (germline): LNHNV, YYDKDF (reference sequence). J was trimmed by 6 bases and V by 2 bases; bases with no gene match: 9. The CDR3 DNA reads TGTGCCACCAGCAGAACCGACAGGGAGTTCAAGACCCAGTACTTC. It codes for CATSRTDREFKTQYF.

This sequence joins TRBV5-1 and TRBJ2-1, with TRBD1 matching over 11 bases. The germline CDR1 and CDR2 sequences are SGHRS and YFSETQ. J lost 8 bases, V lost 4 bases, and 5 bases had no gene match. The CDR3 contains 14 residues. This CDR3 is CASSPGQGVDEQFF. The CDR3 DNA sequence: TGCGCCAGCAGCCCGGGACAGGGGGTCGATGAGCAGTTCTTC.

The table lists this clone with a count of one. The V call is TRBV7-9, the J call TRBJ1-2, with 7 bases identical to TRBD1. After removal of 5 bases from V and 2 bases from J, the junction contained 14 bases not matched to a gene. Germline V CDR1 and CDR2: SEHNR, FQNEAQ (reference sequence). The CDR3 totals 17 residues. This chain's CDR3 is CASSPSQQGMTNYGYTF. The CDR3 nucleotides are TGTGCCAGCAGCCCAAGTCAACAGGGGATGACCAACTATGGCTACACCTTC.

The CDR3 loop reads CASSSSSDTQYF. The CDR3 DNA reads as TGTGCCAGCAGTTCCTCATCGGATACGCAGTATTTT. The chain is built from TRBV6-5 and TRBJ2-3; D remains ambiguous. CDR3 length: 12 residues. Germline-derived CDR1 and CDR2 are MNHEY and SVGAGI. The germline V and J ends were trimmed by 4 bases and 6 bases, with 8 bases remaining between them.

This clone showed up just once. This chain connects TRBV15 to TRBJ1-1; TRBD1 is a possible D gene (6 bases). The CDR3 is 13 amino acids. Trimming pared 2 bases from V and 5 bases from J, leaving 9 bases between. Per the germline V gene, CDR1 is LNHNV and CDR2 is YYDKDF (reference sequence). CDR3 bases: TGTGCCACCAGCAGAATACAGGGTACTGAAGCTTTCTTT. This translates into CATSRIQGTEAFF.

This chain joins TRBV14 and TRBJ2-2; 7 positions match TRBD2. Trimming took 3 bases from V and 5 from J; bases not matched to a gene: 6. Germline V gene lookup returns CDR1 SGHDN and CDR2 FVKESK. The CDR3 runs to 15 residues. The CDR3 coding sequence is TGTGCCAGCAGCCATCGCGGGAGACTGACCGGGGAGCTGTTTTTT. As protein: CASSHRGRLTGELFF.

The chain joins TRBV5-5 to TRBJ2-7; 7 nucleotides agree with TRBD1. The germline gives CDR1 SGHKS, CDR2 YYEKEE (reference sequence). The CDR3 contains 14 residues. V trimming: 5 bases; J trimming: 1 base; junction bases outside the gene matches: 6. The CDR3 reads CASRTPGQSYEQYF. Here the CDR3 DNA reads TGTGCCAGCAGAACTCCGGGACAGTCCTACGAGCAGTACTTC.

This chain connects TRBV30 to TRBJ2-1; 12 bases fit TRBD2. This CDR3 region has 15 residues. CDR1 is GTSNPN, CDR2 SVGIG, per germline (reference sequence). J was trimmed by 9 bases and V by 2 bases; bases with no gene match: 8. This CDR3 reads CAWSRLAGGPGEQFF. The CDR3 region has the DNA TGTGCCTGGAGTCGGCTAGCGGGGGGGCCGGGTGAGCAGTTCTTC.

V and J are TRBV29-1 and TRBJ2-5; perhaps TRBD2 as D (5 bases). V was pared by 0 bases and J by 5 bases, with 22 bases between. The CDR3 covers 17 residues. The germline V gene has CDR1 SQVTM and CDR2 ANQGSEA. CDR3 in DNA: TGCAGCGTTGAAGATCTTCCCCACGCTACTAGTTGGGAGACCCAGTACTTC. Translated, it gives CSVEDLPHATSWETQYF.

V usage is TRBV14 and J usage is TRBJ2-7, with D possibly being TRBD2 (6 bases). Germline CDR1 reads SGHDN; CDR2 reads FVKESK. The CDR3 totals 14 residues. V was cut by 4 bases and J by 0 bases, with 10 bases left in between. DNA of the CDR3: TGTGCCAGCAGCCGAGGGGACTTCTCCTACGAGCAGTACTTC. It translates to CASSRGDFSYEQYF. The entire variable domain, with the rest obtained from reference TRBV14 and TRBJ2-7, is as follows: EAGVTQFPSHSVIEKGQTVTLRCDPISGHDNLYWYRRVMGKEIKFLLHFVKESKQDESGMPNNRFLAERTGGTYSTLKVQPAELEDSGVYFCASSRGDFSYEQYFGPGTRLTVT.